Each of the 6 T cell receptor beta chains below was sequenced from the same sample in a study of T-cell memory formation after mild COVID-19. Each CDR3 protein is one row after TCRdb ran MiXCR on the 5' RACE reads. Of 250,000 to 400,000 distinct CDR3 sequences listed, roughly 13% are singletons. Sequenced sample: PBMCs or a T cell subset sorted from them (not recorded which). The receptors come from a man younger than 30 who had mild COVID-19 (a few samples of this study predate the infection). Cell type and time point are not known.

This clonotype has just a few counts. CDR3 coding DNA: TGCGCCAGCAGCCATGGGAAGGGACAGACTCTCTACACCTTC. Residues: CASSHGKGQTLYTF. The chain links TRBV4-3 to TRBJ1-2; TRBD1 matches at 7 bases. The germline V gene has CDR1 LGHNA and CDR2 YSLEER. The CDR3 runs 14 residues. V shed 3 bases, J shed 10 bases, and the junction held 11 bases outside the gene matches.

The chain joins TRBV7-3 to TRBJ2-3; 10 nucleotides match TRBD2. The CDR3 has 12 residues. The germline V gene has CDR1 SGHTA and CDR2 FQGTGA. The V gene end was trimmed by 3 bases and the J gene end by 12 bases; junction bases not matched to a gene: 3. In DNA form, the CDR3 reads TGTGCCAGCAGCTTGCTAGCGGGGGAACAGTATTTT. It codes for CASSLLAGEQYF.

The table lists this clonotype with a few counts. The CDR3 loop is CSARRAEDSSYNEQFF. In DNA, the CDR3 is TGCAGTGCTAGACGCGCCGAGGACTCCTCCTACAATGAGCAGTTCTTC. V usage is TRBV20-1 and J usage is TRBJ2-1; TRBD2 is a possible D gene (5 bases). CDR1 is DFQATT and CDR2 is SNEGSKA in the germline V gene (reference sequence). V was cut by 2 bases and J by 0 bases, with 14 bases left in between. This CDR3 has 16 residues.

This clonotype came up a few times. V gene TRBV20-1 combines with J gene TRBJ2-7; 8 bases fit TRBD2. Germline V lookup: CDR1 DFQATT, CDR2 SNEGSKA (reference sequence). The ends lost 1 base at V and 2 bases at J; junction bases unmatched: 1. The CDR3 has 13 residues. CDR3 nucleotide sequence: TGCAGTGCTAGAGTAGCGGGGACCTACGAGCAGTACTTC. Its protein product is CSARVAGTYEQYF.

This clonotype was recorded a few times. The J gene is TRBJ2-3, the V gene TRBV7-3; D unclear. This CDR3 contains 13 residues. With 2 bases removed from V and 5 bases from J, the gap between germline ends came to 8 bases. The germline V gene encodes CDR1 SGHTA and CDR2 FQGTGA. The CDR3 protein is CASSLSAIDTQYF. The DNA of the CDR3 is TGTGCCAGCAGCTTATCGGCTATAGATACGCAGTATTTT.

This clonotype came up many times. The CDR3 region has the DNA TGTGCCAGCAGCAAGACAGATTTCGGGCAGTTCTTC. Translating it yields CASSKTDFGQFF. The chain combines TRBV7-6 with TRBJ2-1; TRBD1 is a possible D gene (5 bases). V was pared by 5 bases and J by 12 bases, with 14 bases between. Germline loops: CDR1 SGHVS, CDR2 FNYEAQ. This CDR3 region has 12 residues.